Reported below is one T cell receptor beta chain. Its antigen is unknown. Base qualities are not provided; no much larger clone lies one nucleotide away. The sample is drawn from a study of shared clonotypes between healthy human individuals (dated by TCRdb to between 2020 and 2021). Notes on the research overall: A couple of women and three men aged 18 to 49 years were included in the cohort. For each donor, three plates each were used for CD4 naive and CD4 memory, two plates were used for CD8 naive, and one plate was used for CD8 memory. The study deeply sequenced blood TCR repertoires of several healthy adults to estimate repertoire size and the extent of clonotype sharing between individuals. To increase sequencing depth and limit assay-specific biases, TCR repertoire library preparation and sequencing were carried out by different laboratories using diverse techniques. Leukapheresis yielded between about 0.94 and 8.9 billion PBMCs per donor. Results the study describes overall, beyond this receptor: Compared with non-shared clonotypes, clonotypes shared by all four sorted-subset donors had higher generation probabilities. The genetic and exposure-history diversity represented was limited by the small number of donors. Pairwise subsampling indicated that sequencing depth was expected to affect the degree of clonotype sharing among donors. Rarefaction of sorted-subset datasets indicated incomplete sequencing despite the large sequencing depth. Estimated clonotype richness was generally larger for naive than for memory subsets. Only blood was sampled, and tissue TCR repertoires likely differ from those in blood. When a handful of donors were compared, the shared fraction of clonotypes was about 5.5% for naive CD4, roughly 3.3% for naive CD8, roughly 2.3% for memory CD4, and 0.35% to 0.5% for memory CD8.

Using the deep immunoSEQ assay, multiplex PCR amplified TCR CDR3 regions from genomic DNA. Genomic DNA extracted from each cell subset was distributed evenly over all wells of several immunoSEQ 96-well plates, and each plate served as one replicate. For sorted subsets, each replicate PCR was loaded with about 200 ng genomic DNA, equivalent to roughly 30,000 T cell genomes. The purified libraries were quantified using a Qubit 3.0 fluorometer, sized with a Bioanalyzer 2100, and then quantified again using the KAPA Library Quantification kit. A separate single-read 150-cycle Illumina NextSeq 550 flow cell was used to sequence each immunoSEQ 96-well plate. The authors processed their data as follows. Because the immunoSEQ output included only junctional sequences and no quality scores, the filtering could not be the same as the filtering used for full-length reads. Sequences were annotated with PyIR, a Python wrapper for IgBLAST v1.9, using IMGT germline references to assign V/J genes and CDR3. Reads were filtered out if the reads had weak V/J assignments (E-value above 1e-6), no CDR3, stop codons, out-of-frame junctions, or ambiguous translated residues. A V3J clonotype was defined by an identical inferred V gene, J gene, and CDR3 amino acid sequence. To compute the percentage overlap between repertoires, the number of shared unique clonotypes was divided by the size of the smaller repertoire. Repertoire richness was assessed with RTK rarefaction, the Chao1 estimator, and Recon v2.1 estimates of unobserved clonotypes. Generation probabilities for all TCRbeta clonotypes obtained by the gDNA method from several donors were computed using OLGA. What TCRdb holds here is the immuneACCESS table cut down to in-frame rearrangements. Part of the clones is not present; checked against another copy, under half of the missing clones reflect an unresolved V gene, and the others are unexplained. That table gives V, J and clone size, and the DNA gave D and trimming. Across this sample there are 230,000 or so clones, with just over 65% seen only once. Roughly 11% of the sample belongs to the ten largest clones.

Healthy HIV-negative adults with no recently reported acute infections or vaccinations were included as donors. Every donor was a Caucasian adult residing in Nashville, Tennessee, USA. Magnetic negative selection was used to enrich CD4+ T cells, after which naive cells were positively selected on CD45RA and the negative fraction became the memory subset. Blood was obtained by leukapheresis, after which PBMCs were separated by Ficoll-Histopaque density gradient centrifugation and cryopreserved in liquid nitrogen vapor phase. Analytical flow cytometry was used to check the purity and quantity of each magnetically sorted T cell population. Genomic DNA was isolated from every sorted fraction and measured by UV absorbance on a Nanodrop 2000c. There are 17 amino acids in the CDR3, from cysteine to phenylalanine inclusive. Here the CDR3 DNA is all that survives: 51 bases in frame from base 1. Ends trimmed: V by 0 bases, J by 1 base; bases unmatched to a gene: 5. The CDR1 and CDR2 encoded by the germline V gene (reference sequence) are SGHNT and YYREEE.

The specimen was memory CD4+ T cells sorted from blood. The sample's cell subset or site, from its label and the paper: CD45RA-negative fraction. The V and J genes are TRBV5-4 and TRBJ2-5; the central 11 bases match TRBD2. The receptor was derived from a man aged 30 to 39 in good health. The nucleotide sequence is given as TGTGCCAGCAGCTTGGCGGGGACTAGCGGAGTCCAAGAGACCCAGTACTTC. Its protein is CASSLAGTSGVQETQYF.